Each of the 3 T cell receptor beta chains below was sequenced from the same sample in a study of technical replicates of blood from several donors. TCRdb's table, derived via immunoSEQ multiplex PCR, lists solely in-frame clones and lacks some. This sample has 75,000 to 90,000 clones; 80% to 95% occur once, and the top ten carry 0.27%. The sample taken for sequencing was T cells isolated from PBMCs. The receptors shown here come from a human donor in good health.

The chain uses TRBV30 and TRBJ1-5; possibly TRBD1 for D (5 bases). CDR1 is GTSNPN and CDR2 is SVGIG in the germline V gene (reference sequence). Trimming removed 1 base at V and 7 bases at J, with 17 bases between. The CDR3 is made up of 15 amino acids. The CDR3 sequence: CAWSDETEAHQPQHF. In nucleotides, the CDR3 is TGTGCCTGGAGTGATGAGACAGAGGCACACCAGCCCCAGCATTTT.

CDR3 bases: TGTGCCAGCAGCTTACAGGGACCCGCTGGAAACACCATATATTTT. It encodes CASSLQGPAGNTIYF. This chain joins TRBV5-6 and TRBJ1-3; weak D call: TRBD1 (6 bases). This CDR3 is built from 15 residues. Trimming left V 2 bases short and J 2 bases short, with 11 bases between. Germline CDR1 and CDR2: SGHDT and YYEEEE.

This chain links TRBV11-3 with TRBJ2-5; D is ambiguous. V was trimmed by 1 base and J by 1 base, leaving 7 bases between them. CDR3 size: 14 residues. Germline CDR1 reads SGHNT; CDR2 reads YENEEA. The chain's CDR3 is CASSLGTVQETQYF. The CDR3 coding sequence is TGTGCCAGCAGCTTAGGTACGGTCCAAGAGACCCAGTACTTC.